This T cell receptor beta chain was captured by sequencing in a study of OX40 agonist ivuxolimab in advanced cancers. Looking at the study overall: Having had anti-PD-1, anti-PD-L1 or anti-CTLA-4 therapy before was allowed, and roughly 38% had some.

This clone was recorded a few times. What it binds is not known. Findings and limits, study-wide: Among T cells, CD8+ cells averaged more expanded clones than CD4+ cells.

Peripheral blood came from all dose cohorts at three timepoints. In germline, CDR1 is MNHNS, CDR2 SASEGT. The length of the CDR3 is 13 residues. Trimming shortened V by 0 bases and J by 10 bases, and 10 bases separated the two germline ends. Measured with immunoSEQ multiplex PCR; TCRdb has only the in-frame clones, and not every one. The sample carries about 86,000 clones, about 90% recorded once. The specimen comprised CD4+ or CD8+ T cells sorted from blood, sampled in a trial of the OX40 agonist ivuxolimab. This clonotype originated in an adult with an advanced solid tumor such as melanoma, head and neck, liver or kidney cancer. The chain is built from TRBV6-1 and TRBJ1-5; D possibly corresponds to TRBD1 (6 bases). The CDR3 nucleotides read TGTGCCAGCAGTGAAGCGACGGGGGGCCCCCAGCATTTT. Protein: CASSEATGGPQHF.